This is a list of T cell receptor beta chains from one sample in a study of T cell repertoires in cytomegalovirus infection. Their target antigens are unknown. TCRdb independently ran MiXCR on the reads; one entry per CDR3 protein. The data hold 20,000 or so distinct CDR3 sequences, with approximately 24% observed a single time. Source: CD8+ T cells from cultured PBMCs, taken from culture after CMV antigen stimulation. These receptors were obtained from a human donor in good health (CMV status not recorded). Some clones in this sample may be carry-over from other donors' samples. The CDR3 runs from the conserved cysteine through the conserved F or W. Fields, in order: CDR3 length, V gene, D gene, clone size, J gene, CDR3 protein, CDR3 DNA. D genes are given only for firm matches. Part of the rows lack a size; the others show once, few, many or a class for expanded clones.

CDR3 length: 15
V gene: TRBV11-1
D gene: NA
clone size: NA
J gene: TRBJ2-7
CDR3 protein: CASSPVPGPLSEQYF
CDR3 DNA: TGTGCCAGCAGCCCAGTTCCGGGGCCCCTCAGCGAGCAGTACTTC

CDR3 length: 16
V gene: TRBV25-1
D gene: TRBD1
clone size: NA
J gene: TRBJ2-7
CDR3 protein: CASSDLLGTGVNEQYF
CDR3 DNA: TGTGCCAGCAGTGACCTACTAGGGACAGGGGTTAACGAGCAGTACTTC

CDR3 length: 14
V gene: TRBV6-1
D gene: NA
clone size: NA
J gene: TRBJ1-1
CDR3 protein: CASSEWEGNTEAFF
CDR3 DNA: TGTGCCAGCAGTGAATGGGAAGGGAACACTGAAGCTTTCTTT

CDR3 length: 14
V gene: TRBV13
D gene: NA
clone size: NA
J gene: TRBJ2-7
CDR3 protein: CASSPGTDSYEQYF
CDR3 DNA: TGTGCCAGCAGCCCCGGGACTGACTCCTACGAGCAGTACTTC

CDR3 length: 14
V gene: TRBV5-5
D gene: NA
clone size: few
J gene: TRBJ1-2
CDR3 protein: CASSLEDGGIGYTF
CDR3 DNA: TGTGCCAGCAGCTTGGAGGACGGCGGGATCGGCTACACCTTC

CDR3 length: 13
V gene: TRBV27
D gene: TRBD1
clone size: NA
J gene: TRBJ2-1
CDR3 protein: CASEGQGLNEQFF
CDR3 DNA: TGTGCCAGCGAGGGACAGGGACTCAATGAGCAGTTCTTC

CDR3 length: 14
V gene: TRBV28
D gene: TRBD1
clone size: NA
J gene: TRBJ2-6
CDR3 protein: CASTQGAGANVLTF
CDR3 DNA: TGTGCCAGCACCCAGGGGGCTGGGGCCAACGTCCTGACTTTC

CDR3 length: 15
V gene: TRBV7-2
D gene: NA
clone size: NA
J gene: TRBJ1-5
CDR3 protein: CASSFGWLGNQPQHF
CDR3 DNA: TGTGCCAGCAGCTTCGGGTGGTTGGGCAATCAGCCCCAGCATTTT

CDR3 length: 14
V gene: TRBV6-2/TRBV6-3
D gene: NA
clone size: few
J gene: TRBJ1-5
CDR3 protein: CASSYTGINQPQHF
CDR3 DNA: TGTGCCAGCAGTTACACGGGAATTAATCAGCCCCAGCATTTT

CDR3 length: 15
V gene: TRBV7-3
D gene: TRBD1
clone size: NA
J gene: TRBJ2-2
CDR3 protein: CASSRGQGRSGELFF
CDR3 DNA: TGTGCCAGCAGCCGGGGACAGGGCAGATCCGGGGAGCTGTTTTTT

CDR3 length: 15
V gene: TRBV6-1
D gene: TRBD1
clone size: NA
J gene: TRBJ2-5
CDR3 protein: CASSLGQGDLETQYF
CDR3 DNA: TGTGCCAGCAGCTTGGGACAGGGGGATTTGGAGACCCAGTACTTC

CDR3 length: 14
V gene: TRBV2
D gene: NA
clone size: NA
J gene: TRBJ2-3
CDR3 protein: CAPNPREFTDTQYF
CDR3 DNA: TGTGCCCCCAACCCCCGGGAATTCACAGATACGCAGTATTTT

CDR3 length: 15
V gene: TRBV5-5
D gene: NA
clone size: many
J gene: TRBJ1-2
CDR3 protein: CASSSRDTFNYGYTF
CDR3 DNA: TGTGCCAGCAGCTCCCGGGACACCTTCAACTATGGCTACACCTTC

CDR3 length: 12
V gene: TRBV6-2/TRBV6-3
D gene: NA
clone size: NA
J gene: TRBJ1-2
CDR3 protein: CASSLGPYGYTF
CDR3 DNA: TGTGCCAGCAGTCTGGGACCCTATGGCTACACCTTC

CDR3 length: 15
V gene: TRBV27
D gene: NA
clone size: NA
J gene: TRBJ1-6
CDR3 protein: CASSLAQSIKSPLHF
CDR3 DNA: TGTGCCAGCAGTTTGGCTCAGTCTATAAAGTCACCCCTCCACTTT

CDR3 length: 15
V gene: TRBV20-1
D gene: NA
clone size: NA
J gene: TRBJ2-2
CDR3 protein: CSADFPRGDTGELFF
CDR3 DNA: TGCAGTGCTGACTTCCCTCGCGGTGACACCGGGGAGCTGTTTTTT

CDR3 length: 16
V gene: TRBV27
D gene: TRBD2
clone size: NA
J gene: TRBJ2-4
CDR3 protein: CASSPRTSGGEDIQYF
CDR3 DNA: TGTGCCAGCAGTCCTCGGACTAGCGGGGGGGAGGACATTCAGTACTTC

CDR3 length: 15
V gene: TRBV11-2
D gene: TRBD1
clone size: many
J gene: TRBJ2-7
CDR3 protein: CASSLVRGHAYEQYF
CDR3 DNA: TGTGCCAGCAGCTTAGTCAGGGGGCATGCCTACGAGCAGTACTTC

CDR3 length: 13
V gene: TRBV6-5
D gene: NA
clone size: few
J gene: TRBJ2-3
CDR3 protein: CASSYRSGDTQYF
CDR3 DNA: TGTGCCAGCAGTTATAGGAGCGGAGATACGCAGTATTTT

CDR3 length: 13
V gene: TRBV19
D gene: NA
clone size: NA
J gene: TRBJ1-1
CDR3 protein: CASSIGVSTEAFF
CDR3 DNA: TGTGCCAGTAGTATCGGGGTCTCCACTGAAGCTTTCTTT

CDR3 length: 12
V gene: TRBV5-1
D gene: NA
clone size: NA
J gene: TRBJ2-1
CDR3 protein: CASSLLSGEQFF
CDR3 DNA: TGCGCCAGCAGCTTGCTAAGTGGTGAGCAGTTCTTC

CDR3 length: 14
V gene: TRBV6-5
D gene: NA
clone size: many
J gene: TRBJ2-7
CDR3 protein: CASSYSVESNEQYF
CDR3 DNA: TGTGCCAGCAGTTACTCCGTTGAAAGCAACGAGCAGTACTTC

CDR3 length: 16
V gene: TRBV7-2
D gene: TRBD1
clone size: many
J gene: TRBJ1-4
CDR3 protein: CATADQGAPGNEKLFF
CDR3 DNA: TGTGCCACCGCCGACCAGGGGGCGCCGGGGAATGAAAAACTGTTTTTT